The rows below give T cell receptor beta chains drawn from one sample of a study of T cells after yellow fever vaccination. TCRdb used MiXCR to reprocess the 5' RACE reads, holding one entry per CDR3 protein. The sample shows roughly 110,000 distinct CDR3 sequences, 7.5% to 9.5% of them seen only once. This material consisted of CD8+ T cells sorted from PBMCs, taken 45 days after the yellow fever booster vaccination. These receptor sequences come from a man in his thirties or forties who received the YFV17D yellow fever vaccine. The CDR3 runs from the conserved cysteine through the conserved F or W. Fields, in order: D gene, V gene, clone size, J gene, CDR3 DNA, CDR3 protein. The D gene is left open where the match is weak. Size values are once, few and many counts, or a class for expanded clones, and some rows have none.

>.|TRBV9|many|TRBJ2-2
TGTGCCAGCAGCGTAATACCCCTAGCCCACCTGAACACCGGGGAGCTGTTTTTT
CASSVIPLAHLNTGELFF
>.|TRBV23-1|.|TRBJ2-1
TGCGCCAGCAGTCATTTTCTGGGAAATGAGCAGTTCTTC
CASSHFLGNEQFF
>TRBD1|TRBV6-1|many|TRBJ2-7
TGTGCCAGCAGCCGGAACAGGGGGCCACACGAGCAGTACTTC
CASSRNRGPHEQYF
>.|TRBV20-1|.|TRBJ2-6
TGCAGTGCATACACCATGGGCAACTCTGGGGCCAACGTCCTGACTTTC
CSAYTMGNSGANVLTF
>.|TRBV6-2/TRBV6-3|many|TRBJ1-1
TGTGCCAGCAGTTACAAATTTGGTTCCGTCAACACTGAAGCTTTCTTT
CASSYKFGSVNTEAFF
>.|TRBV7-8|many|TRBJ1-1
TGTGCCAGCAGCTTAGCCCGTGGGGAGTATGAAGCTTTCTTT
CASSLARGEYEAFF
>.|TRBV6-5|many|TRBJ2-1
TGTGCCAGCAGTTCATTCGGGGACGGTGGCGATGAGCAGTTCTTC
CASSSFGDGGDEQFF
>TRBD2|TRBV5-1|many|TRBJ2-1
TGCGCCAGCAGCTGGGGACCAGCGGGAGACTACAATGAGCAGTTCTTC
CASSWGPAGDYNEQFF
>TRBD2|TRBV18|many|TRBJ2-3
TGTGCCAGCTCACCTACGGGAGGGCCTACAGATACGCAGTATTTT
CASSPTGGPTDTQYF
>TRBD1|TRBV5-6|many|TRBJ1-1
TGTGCCAGCAGCTTGGAGGGGGCCGGGAACACTGAAGCTTTCTTT
CASSLEGAGNTEAFF
>TRBD1|TRBV5-1|few|TRBJ2-7
TGCGCCAGCACGGGGTGGGGGACAGGGGGCTACGAGCAGTACTTC
CASTGWGTGGYEQYF
>.|TRBV19|many|TRBJ2-7
TGTGCCAGTAGTATGTATGAGGAGGACGAGCAGTACTTC
CASSMYEEDEQYF
>.|TRBV20-1|.|TRBJ2-7
TGCAGTGCTAGGTACGAGCAGTACTTC
CSARYEQYF
>TRBD1|TRBV15|many|TRBJ2-1
TGTGCCACCAGCAGGCGAGGACAGGGCCCATACAATGAGCAGTTCTTC
CATSRRGQGPYNEQFF
>TRBD2|TRBV15|many|TRBJ2-5
TGTGCCACCAGCAGACCGGGAGGGCCGTACCAAGAGACCCAGTACTTC
CATSRPGGPYQETQYF
>.|TRBV7-3|many|TRBJ1-1
TGTGCCAGCAGCTTAACGTCTAACACTGAAGCTTTCTTT
CASSLTSNTEAFF
>.|TRBV5-1|.|TRBJ2-7
TGCGCCAGCAGCTTTACCCGAGGGGGATACGAGCAGTACTTC
CASSFTRGGYEQYF
>TRBD1|TRBV5-1|.|TRBJ2-5
TGCGCCAGCAGCAACGGACAGGGTTGGGAGACCCAGTACTTC
CASSNGQGWETQYF
>TRBD2|TRBV7-6|few|TRBJ2-1
TGTGCCAGCAGCGAAATGACTAGCGGGAGGCCGCATGAGCAGTTCTTC
CASSEMTSGRPHEQFF
>TRBD2|TRBV2|few|TRBJ2-4
TGTGCCAGCAGGCTCTCTCCCGGGGGACTAGAGTCCTCGTCCATTCAGTACTTC
CASRLSPGGLESSSIQYF
>TRBD1|TRBV6-5|many|TRBJ1-4
TGTGCCAGCCTTGGGTGGACAGGGGAAACGAAGGAAGAAAAACTGTTTTTT
CASLGWTGETKEEKLFF
>.|TRBV29-1|many|TRBJ1-2
TGCAGCGTCACCAGGGAATTCGACTATGGCTACACCTTC
CSVTREFDYGYTF
>TRBD2|TRBV15|.|TRBJ2-7
TGTGCCACCAGCGAGACTAGCGGGAGGGTCTACGAGCAGTACTTC
CATSETSGRVYEQYF
>TRBD2|TRBV12-3/TRBV12-4|.|TRBJ2-1
TGTGCCAGCAGGATGACTAGCGGGAACCACAATGAGCAGTTCTTC
CASRMTSGNHNEQFF
>TRBD1|TRBV6-5|many|TRBJ1-1
TGTGCCAGCATCCTCAGGGGGCGAAGAGGAACTGAAGCTTTCTTT
CASILRGRRGTEAFF
>TRBD1|TRBV24-1|many|TRBJ2-5
TGTGCCACCAGTGATGTGGACAGGGATGGCCAAGAGACCCAGTACTTC
CATSDVDRDGQETQYF
>TRBD2|TRBV5-1|many|TRBJ2-5
TGCGCCAGCAGCTCCGGGACTAGCGGGAGATGGGAGACCCAGTACTTC
CASSSGTSGRWETQYF
>.|TRBV7-6|many|TRBJ2-1
TGTGCCAGCAGCTTAGAACAATACAATGAGCAGTTCTTC
CASSLEQYNEQFF
>.|TRBV20-1|many|TRBJ2-4
TGCAGTGCTAGAGTAAGCTTCGTACAGTACTTC
CSARVSFVQYF
>.|TRBV3-1|few|TRBJ1-6
TGTGCCAGCAGCGAAGCGGGGGACTCTTATAATTCACCCCTCCACTTT
CASSEAGDSYNSPLHF
>.|TRBV5-5|.|TRBJ2-2
TGTGCCAGCAGCCCATTGACACCCGACACCGGGGAGCTGTTTTTT
CASSPLTPDTGELFF
>.|TRBV18|few|TRBJ2-1
TGTGCCAGCTCACCACCGTCAGGGCAGGCGAATGAGCAGTTCTTC
CASSPPSGQANEQFF
>.|TRBV5-6|many|TRBJ2-7
TGTGCCAGCAGCTTGCTAAGTACCTACGAGCAGTACTTC
CASSLLSTYEQYF
>.|TRBV7-9|many|TRBJ2-7
TGTGCCAGCAGCCCCCACTACGAGCAGTACTTC
CASSPHYEQYF
>.|TRBV9|many|TRBJ1-2
TGTGCCAGCAACAGTCACATTAACTATGGCTACACCTTC
CASNSHINYGYTF
>.|TRBV3-1|few|TRBJ1-2
TGTGCCAGCAGTCAGGCCCTGGGGACTCCCACACGGACCCATGGCTACACCTTC
CASSQALGTPTRTHGYTF
>.|TRBV15|few|TRBJ2-1
TGTGCCACCAGCAGAGTGGGGACTGGGCAGGGGGGATGGGATGAGCAGTTCTTC
CATSRVGTGQGGWDEQFF
>.|TRBV11-2|many|TRBJ2-7
TGTGCCAGCAGCTTGGGTTCCTCACCTAGCTACGAGCAGTACTTC
CASSLGSSPSYEQYF
>.|TRBV7-9|many|TRBJ1-2
TGTGCCAGCAGCTTAGGTGCAGGGTGGTTTGGCTACACCTTC
CASSLGAGWFGYTF
>.|TRBV5-1|few|TRBJ2-3
TGCGCCAGCAGCTTCCGGGCCCGGGACACAGATACGCAGTATTTT
CASSFRARDTDTQYF
>TRBD2|TRBV25-1|.|TRBJ2-1
TGTGCCAGCCAAGGGACTAGCGCCAATGAGCAGTTCTTC
CASQGTSANEQFF
>.|TRBV28|many|TRBJ2-5
TGTGCCAGCAGCCTAAAGCCCCTCCGGGAAAAGGAGACCCAGTACTTC
CASSLKPLREKETQYF
>TRBD2|TRBV29-1|many|TRBJ2-1
TGCAGCGTTGGAGGGACTAGCGGGAGGACAGAGCAGTTCTTC
CSVGGTSGRTEQFF
>.|TRBV12-3/TRBV12-4|many|TRBJ2-7
TGTGCCAGCAGTTTAAGAGGGGGAGGTGAGCAGTACTTC
CASSLRGGGEQYF
>.|TRBV3-1|many|TRBJ2-2
TGTGCCAGCAGCCAAGATTGGAGGGGCCCGAACACCGGGGAGCTGTTTTTT
CASSQDWRGPNTGELFF
>.|TRBV7-9|many|TRBJ2-5
TGTGCCAGCAGCTTAGGAGGGGAAGCGACCCAGTACTTC
CASSLGGEATQYF
>.|TRBV20-1|many|TRBJ2-1
TGCAGTGCTAGAGATATGAGCTCCTACAATGAGCAGTTCTTC
CSARDMSSYNEQFF